This TCR beta chain was retrieved from a study of blood T cell repertoires in COVID-19. Study-level background: Italy, Spain and the United States were the sources of the convalescent and acute COVID-19 samples. PBMCs, B-cell-depleted T cells, or T cells were the source of the cDNA or gDNA that made up the material.

Original processing notes: By means of reference gene primer amplification, nucleated cell counts were estimated. This table comes from immunoSEQ multiplex PCR, and its TCRdb copy is limited to in-frame clones, with some not included. The V and J calls and the clone size are those of that table, but D and trimming were determined from the DNA. The sample holds more than 200,000 clones; roughly 80% are singletons and the top ten take 4.2%. The CDR3 runs 15 residues. Germline CDR1 and CDR2: LGHNA and YNFKEQ. V lost 0 bases and J lost 4; bases outside the gene matches: 5. V gene TRBV4-2 combines with J gene TRBJ2-7; 8 bases match TRBD1. The TCR sequence derives from a man aged 55 to 70 with acute or convalescent COVID-19. Source material: peripheral blood. In DNA, the CDR3 is TGTGCCAGCAGCCAAGAGTCAGGGGGCCTTTACGAGCAGTACTTC. This translates into CASSQESGGLYEQYF.